The sequence of this TCR beta chain was determined in a study of shared clonotypes between healthy human individuals. Study-wide context: Donors, aged 18 to 49, were two women and a few men.

Points on this clone: Its antigen remains unknown.

Regarding the study as a whole: Exclusively blood specimens were collected; tissue repertoires likely differ. Donor scarcity curtailed the genetic and exposure-history diversity represented herein.

CDR1 SEHNR and CDR2 FQNEAQ come from the germline V gene (reference sequence). This CDR3 has 15 amino acids. V was trimmed by 6 bases and J by 2 bases, leaving 13 bases between them. Only in-frame clones appear in the TCRdb table, and some are missing; sequencing was by immunoSEQ multiplex PCR. The sample has 500,000 to 650,000 clones, 70% to 80% seen once. Around 90 million PBMCs per unsorted sample were used for genomic DNA. Specimen: PBMCs. The TCR originated in a woman aged 40 to 50 in good health. Some clones in this sample may be carry-over from other donors' samples. V gene TRBV7-9 combines with J gene TRBJ2-2; D not resolved. The CDR3 protein is CASRSLTVNTGELFF. The CDR3 region has the DNA TGTGCCAGCAGATCTCTGACGGTTAACACCGGGGAGCTGTTTTTT.